The T cell receptor (beta chain) described here comes from a study of T cells in Graves' hyperthyroidism and ophthalmopathy. Ophthalmopathy patients had Clinical Activity Score at least 3, NOSPECS grade at least 4, duration under 3 months. RNA transcripts yielded amplified TCR beta CDR3 regions. First-round RT-PCR of the TCR CDR3 relied on the HTBI primer set. MiXCR, applied by TCRdb to the multiplex PCR reads, yields one record per CDR3 protein. The sample consists of approximately 410,000 distinct CDR3 sequences, roughly 14% of them appearing once. This clonotype was recorded at least ten times. Trimming at V came to 8 bases and at J to 2 bases, leaving 8 bases not matched to a gene. This CDR3 is 15 amino acids long. Looked up from germline, CDR1 is SEHNR and CDR2 is FQNEAQ (reference sequence).

The sequenced sample was blood. This TCR was recovered from a man aged 18 to 29 with Graves' ophthalmopathy. The chain is built from TRBV7-9 and TRBJ2-7; the match to TRBD2 covers 11 bases. The CDR3 loop is CASRPTSGVAYEQYF. The DNA of the CDR3 is TGTGCCAGCCGACCGACTAGCGGGGTAGCCTACGAGCAGTACTTC.